This T cell receptor beta chain was obtained from a study of blood T cell repertoires in COVID-19. Overall study context: The cDNA or gDNA used as material had been derived from T cells, B-cell-depleted T cells, or PBMCs.

Under the authors' procedure: How many nucleated cells were present was estimated from reference gene primer amplification. Clones were sequenced by immunoSEQ multiplex PCR, and TCRdb holds only the in-frame ones, with some missing. That table gives V, J and clone size, and the DNA gave D and trimming. Here the sample spans about 80,000 clones, 90% to 95% being singletons. CDR3 length equals 14 residues. The V gene end was trimmed by 11 bases and the J gene end by 0 bases; junction bases not matched to a gene: 7. Per the germline V gene, CDR1 is LNHDA and CDR2 is SQIVND (reference sequence). The chain employs TRBV19 and TRBJ1-3; 7 positions agree with TRBD1. This clonotype was obtained from a woman between 45 and 65 years old in a cohort sampled during active COVID-19. The sequenced material came from peripheral blood. CDR3 nucleotides: TGTGCCTCTCAGGGGGTAGCCTCTGGAAACACCATATATTTT. Residues: CASQGVASGNTIYF.